The sequence of this T cell receptor beta chain was determined in a study of OX40 agonist ivuxolimab in advanced cancers. Turning to the overall study: Ivuxolimab was an agonistic, fully human IgG2 monoclonal antibody directed against OX40 (CD134), a costimulatory receptor. Patients were allowed to have had prior anti-PD-1, anti-PD-L1 or anti-CTLA-4 therapy, and approximately 39% of the dose-escalation patients had been treated with checkpoint inhibitors. Intravenous ivuxolimab was administered to patients every 2 weeks at six dose levels: 0.01, 0.1, 0.3, 1.5, 3 and 10 mg/kg. In the dose-escalation cohort, 75% to 85% of patients were male, and the mean age was roughly 56 years with a range of roughly 20 to 80. Partial responses occurred in three dose-escalation patients, of whom one had hepatocellular carcinoma and two had cutaneous melanoma. Peripheral TCRbeta sequencing aimed to test whether ivuxolimab altered TCR sequence diversity and caused clonal T-cell expansion. Among the 52 dose-escalation patients, about 19 had hepatocellular carcinoma, 15 or so melanoma, 9 renal cell carcinoma and 9 head and neck cancer. The paper covers the monotherapy dose-escalation part of the phase I ivuxolimab trial, which included N = 52 patients.

Via the germline V gene (reference sequence), CDR1 is SGHKS and CDR2 YYEKEE. V drops 4 bases and J drops 5 bases, leaving 15 bases in between. The CDR3 contains 15 residues, cysteine and phenylalanine counted. The retained sequence is limited to the CDR3, 45 bases, with the frame set at the first base. Genomic DNA was extracted from sorted cells for sequencing of the TCRbeta CDR3 region. TCRbeta CDR3 regions were sequenced using the immunoSEQ Assay. The table comes from immuneACCESS by way of TCRdb, which keeps in-frame sequences with V and J called. Part of the clones is missing from these tables; in studies checked, under half for an unresolved V gene and the rest for unknown reasons. Across this sample there are over 45,000 clones, with approximately 88% seen only once. The biggest ten clones account for 0.95% to 1.3% of the sample. A remark on this clone: The antigen this receptor binds is unknown. No clone much larger than this one lies a single base away; base qualities are absent.

Study-wide findings and limitations: At doses from 0.1 to 3.0 mg/kg, clonal expansion was seen in both CD4+ and CD8+ blood T cells between baseline and week 6. In the 0.1-3.0 mg/kg groups, partial responders were among the patients with the lowest normalized peripheral clonal expansion, particularly in CD8+ T cells. Low levels of normalized T-cell clonal expansion were also shown by some nonresponding patients. After ivuxolimab, more expanded clones were found on average in CD8+ T cells than in CD4+ T cells. Which antigens the clonally expanded peripheral T cells were specific for was not determined.

Patients with a history of autoimmune disease or receiving systemic immunosuppression were excluded from the trial. Peripheral blood for TCR sequencing was drawn from every dose cohort at baseline, at cycle 4 day 1 and at cycle 7 day 1. The samples were drawn from a first-in-human, open-label, multicenter phase I dose-escalation trial of ivuxolimab. Adults with locally advanced or metastatic head and neck squamous cell, hepatocellular, melanoma or renal cell carcinoma were enrolled in the trial. Before TCR sequencing, CD4+ T cells and CD8+ T cells from peripheral blood were sorted into separate populations.

The V and J genes are TRBV5-5 and TRBJ1-4; TRBD1 is a possible D gene, resting on 5 matching bases. This specimen consisted of CD4+ or CD8+ T cells sorted from blood, obtained in a trial of the OX40 agonist ivuxolimab. This clonotype originated in an adult with an advanced solid tumor such as melanoma, head and neck, liver or kidney cancer. Read as DNA, the sequence is TGTGCCAGCAGCCCCCGGGGGGACTACAATGAAAAACTGTTTTTT. This translates into CASSPRGDYNEKLFF.